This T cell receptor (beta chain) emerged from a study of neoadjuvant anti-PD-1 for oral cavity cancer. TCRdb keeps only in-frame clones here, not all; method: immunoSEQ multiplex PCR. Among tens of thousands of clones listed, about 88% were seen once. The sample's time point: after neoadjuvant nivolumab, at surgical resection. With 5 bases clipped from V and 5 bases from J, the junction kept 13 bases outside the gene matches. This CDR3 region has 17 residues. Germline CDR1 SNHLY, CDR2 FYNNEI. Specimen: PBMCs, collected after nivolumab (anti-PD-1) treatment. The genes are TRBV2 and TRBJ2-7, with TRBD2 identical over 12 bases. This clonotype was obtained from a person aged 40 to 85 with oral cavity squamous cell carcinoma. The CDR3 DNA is TGTGCCAGCAGTTCGCGTCTAGCGGGAGGGACCCCCAACGAGCAGTACTTC. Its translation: CASSSRLAGGTPNEQYF.